Listed below are T cell receptor beta chains from one sample, sequenced in a study of blood T cell repertoires in COVID-19. Profiling relied on immunoSEQ multiplex PCR, and the TCRdb table lists in-frame clones only, not all of them. The sample records some 17,000 clones, approximately 80% being singletons. Sequences were obtained from peripheral blood. All receptors derive from a man in his 70s with COVID-19, enrolled during active disease. Each CDR3 is given with its conserved first and last residue. The size of a clone is reported for some rows only, either as once, few or many, or as a class for expanded clones.

J: TRBJ2-1; V: TRBV9; size: .; CDR3: CASSVVGQGASNEQFF
J: TRBJ2-3; V: TRBV10-3; size: .; CDR3: CAIMEGTDRTDTQYF
J: TRBJ1-2; V: TRBV27; size: .; CDR3: CASSSLTGGYGYTF
J: TRBJ2-7; V: TRBV5-1; size: .; CDR3: CASSSPTGTGTYEQYF
J: TRBJ1-2; V: TRBV25-1; size: .; CDR3: CATRSGGYTF
J: TRBJ2-5; V: TRBV3-1/TRBV3-2; size: .; CDR3: CASSLQGNKETQYF
J: TRBJ2-7; V: TRBV5-4; size: once; CDR3: CASSTGLAGNEQYF
J: TRBJ2-7; V: TRBV7-6; size: .; CDR3: CASSLRVRGSGSHEQYF
J: TRBJ2-7; V: TRBV6-5; size: .; CDR3: CASSAGRYEQYF
J: TRBJ1-1; V: TRBV7-9; size: .; CDR3: CASSLFAGNTEAFF
J: TRBJ1-6; V: TRBV30; size: once; CDR3: CAWDSWTGGSAPLHF
J: TRBJ1-5; V: TRBV30; size: .; CDR3: CAWSKGGREPQHF
J: TRBJ2-7; V: TRBV5-1; size: .; CDR3: CASSLWQDTYEQYF
J: TRBJ2-7; V: TRBV6-5; size: .; CDR3: CASSYSSRGTAYEQYF
J: TRBJ1-1; V: TRBV19; size: .; CDR3: CASSITGRTEAFF
J: TRBJ2-1; V: TRBV15; size: .; CDR3: CATSRDVQAGNEQFF
J: TRBJ1-4; V: TRBV2; size: .; CDR3: CASIVQGYTNEKLFF
J: TRBJ2-7; V: TRBV15; size: .; CDR3: CATSGPGTAGYEQYF
J: TRBJ1-3; V: TRBV27; size: .; CDR3: CASRQGANGNTIYF
J: TRBJ2-7; V: TRBV6-5; size: .; CDR3: CASTRTGVEQYF
J: TRBJ2-2; V: TRBV11-3; size: .; CDR3: CASSKGSGRGTGELFF
J: TRBJ1-4; V: TRBV3-1/TRBV3-2; size: .; CDR3: CASSQRADNEKLFF
J: TRBJ1-2; V: TRBV15; size: .; CDR3: CATSRDPRRDYGYTF
J: TRBJ2-5; V: TRBV9; size: once; CDR3: CASSVEFSLSETQYF
J: TRBJ2-3; V: TRBV12-3/TRBV12-4; size: few; CDR3: CASSKDYLQYF
J: TRBJ2-7; V: TRBV5-4; size: .; CDR3: CASSQSGSAYEQYF
J: TRBJ2-1; V: TRBV24-1; size: .; CDR3: CATSVGQGNDEQFF
J: TRBJ2-7; V: TRBV6-5; size: .; CDR3: CAKGLAGSYEQYF
J: TRBJ2-1; V: TRBV19; size: .; CDR3: CASSIRGGGHGSSSGTYNEQFF
J: TRBJ2-7; V: TRBV6-6; size: few; CDR3: CASSYSGTGTYEQYF
J: TRBJ2-7; V: TRBV19; size: medium-sized; CDR3: CASSPGQDYEQYF
J: TRBJ2-1; V: TRBV6-6; size: once; CDR3: CASSRLAGEQFF
J: TRBJ1-5; V: TRBV25-1; size: once; CDR3: CASSEYWGSNQPQHF
J: TRBJ1-2; V: TRBV4-1; size: .; CDR3: CASSQVRSGGHGYTF
J: TRBJ1-2; V: TRBV20-1; size: .; CDR3: CSAGLKGYTF
J: TRBJ1-2; V: TRBV29-1; size: .; CDR3: CSVYSSYGYTF
J: TRBJ1-6; V: TRBV27; size: few; CDR3: CASSSSRGSPLHF
J: TRBJ1-5; V: TRBV14; size: .; CDR3: CASSQAAVNQPQHF
J: TRBJ2-5; V: TRBV11-2; size: .; CDR3: CASSLQGQETQYF
J: TRBJ2-7; V: TRBV9; size: .; CDR3: CASSTQQGARSYEQYF
J: TRBJ1-4; V: TRBV7-2; size: once; CDR3: CASSQQGLGEKLFF
J: TRBJ2-3; V: TRBV13; size: once; CDR3: CASSHNRVRADTQYF
J: TRBJ2-7; V: TRBV23-1; size: .; CDR3: CASSLGKSYEQYF
J: TRBJ2-4; V: TRBV6-2/TRBV6-3; size: .; CDR3: CASSPSWGPPNF
J: TRBJ2-3; V: TRBV9; size: .; CDR3: CASSVGGLPDTQYF
J: TRBJ1-6; V: TRBV28; size: .; CDR3: CASSLSLGDRDNSPLHF
J: TRBJ1-6; V: TRBV6-5; size: .; CDR3: CASKQDYSYNSPLHF
J: TRBJ1-1; V: TRBV28; size: .; CDR3: CASSQNTEAFF
J: TRBJ2-7; V: TRBV19; size: medium-sized; CDR3: CASSIVSGYEQYF
J: TRBJ1-6; V: TRBV11-2; size: .; CDR3: CASSPQGQGNSPLHF
J: TRBJ2-7; V: TRBV6-6; size: few; CDR3: CASSYGAVGPYEQYF
J: TRBJ1-2; V: TRBV14; size: .; CDR3: CASSQAGTSMGYTF
J: TRBJ1-1; V: TRBV7-8; size: .; CDR3: CASSLYGRENTEAFF
J: TRBJ2-1; V: TRBV19; size: .; CDR3: CASSILAGGRFSSYNEQFF
J: TRBJ1-5; V: TRBV2; size: medium-sized; CDR3: CASSGTGYQPQHF
J: TRBJ2-1; V: TRBV10-3; size: .; CDR3: CAISDGARNEQFF
J: TRBJ2-7; V: TRBV4-3; size: .; CDR3: CASSQEEGATYEQYF
J: TRBJ2-2; V: TRBV7-9; size: .; CDR3: CASSLGADTGELFF
J: TRBJ1-4; V: TRBV19; size: .; CDR3: CASSVRQGRTEKLFF
J: TRBJ1-6; V: TRBV12-3/TRBV12-4; size: few; CDR3: CASRRQGFSPLHF